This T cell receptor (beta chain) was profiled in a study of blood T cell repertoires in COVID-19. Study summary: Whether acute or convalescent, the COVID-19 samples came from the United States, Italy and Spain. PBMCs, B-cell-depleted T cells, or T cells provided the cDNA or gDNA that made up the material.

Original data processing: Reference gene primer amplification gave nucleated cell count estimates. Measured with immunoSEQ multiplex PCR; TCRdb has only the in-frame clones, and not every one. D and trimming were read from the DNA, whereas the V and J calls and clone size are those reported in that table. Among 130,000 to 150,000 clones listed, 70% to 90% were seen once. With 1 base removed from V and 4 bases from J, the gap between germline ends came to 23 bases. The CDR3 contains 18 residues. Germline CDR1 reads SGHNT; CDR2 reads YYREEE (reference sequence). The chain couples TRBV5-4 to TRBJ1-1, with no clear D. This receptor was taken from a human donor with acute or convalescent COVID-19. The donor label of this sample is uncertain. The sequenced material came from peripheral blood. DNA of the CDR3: TGTGCCAGCAGCTTGCCCCGCCGGGAGACCGGGTTCGTCACTGAAGCTTTCTTT. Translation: CASSLPRRETGFVTEAFF.